This T cell receptor beta chain is drawn from a study of PD-1 blockade in mismatch repair-deficient tumors. Germline loops: CDR1 SGHRS, CDR2 YFSETQ. CDR3 length: 13 amino acids. V was shortened by 2 bases and J by 5 bases, with 10 bases between the two germline ends. The method was immunoSEQ multiplex PCR; TCRdb's version includes in-frame clones alone and lacks a portion of them. Of around 25,000 clones listed, approximately 84% are singletons. The table lists this clone with a count of one. The chain combines TRBV5-1 with TRBJ2-5, with TRBD2 as a possible D gene (5 bases). The sample here was PBMCs, taken before pembrolizumab treatment. The TCR was taken from an adult with mismatch repair-deficient cancer. The DNA for the CDR3 is TGCGCCAGCAGCTTACTAGGTGGGGAGACCCAGTACTTC. It yields the protein CASSLLGGETQYF.